This T cell receptor (beta chain) was profiled in a study of blood T cell repertoires in COVID-19 (dated by TCRdb to the early 2020s). General notes on the study: Samples covering the acute and convalescent phases of COVID-19 were provided by collaborators in the United States, Italy and Spain. The material from the prospective study consisted of cDNA or gDNA derived from T cells, B-cell-depleted T cells, or PBMCs. Deeply sampled blood TCRbeta repertoires from subjects exposed to, actively infected with, or recovered from COVID-19 were included in the dataset. A freely available public database, intended as a resource for researchers studying the immune response to SARS-CoV-2, is where the repertoires were released. Samples were obtained from the ongoing ImmuneRACE study (first 160 participants) and from 1,000 to 1,500 subjects provided by 6 global collaborators. Nearly every sample came with metadata listing a de-identified subject ID, COVID-19 status, age in years and sex. Where HLA class I and class II types were available, the types were taken from metadata supplied by the sample provider, not from assay-based typing.

In the prospective study, participants were 18 to 89 years old, resided in approximately 25 geographic areas of the United States, and were enrolled through a virtual design. In the prospective study, participants were assigned to cohorts based on the clinical history participants reported in a screening survey and a study questionnaire. For ImmuneRACE Cohort 3, a participant was defined as recovered based on two consecutive negative NP/OP PCR tests, clearance by a healthcare professional, or resolution of symptoms. Mobile phlebotomists in the prospective study collected whole blood, serum and a nasopharyngeal or oropharyngeal swab from every participant. Additional blood draws and questionnaires over an approximately two-month period could optionally be provided by prospective study participants. Before DNA extraction, prospective study blood samples were shipped either frozen or at room temperature.

The immunoSEQ Assay, a bias-controlled multiplex PCR, was used to amplify TCRbeta CDR3 regions from genomic DNA. From the authors' description of their analysis: Within the assay, amplification of reference gene primers was used to estimate how many nucleated cells each sample contained. Sequence reads were collapsed and filtered to measure the absolute abundance of every unique TCRbeta CDR3 rearrangement. For each sample, productive Simpson clonality was calculated by taking the square root of Simpson's diversity index across productive rearrangements. The source is immuneACCESS, and TCRdb retained only in-frame sequences with V and J called. Part of the clones is not carried over; for the studies checked, unresolved V genes explain less than half of this, and the remainder is unexplained. That table supplies the V and J calls and clone size; D and trimming were determined from the DNA. The sample table holds about 310,000 clones, of which over 75% were seen once. The ten largest make up around 9.5% of the sample.

To note about this clone: Which antigen it targets is not known. Per-nucleotide qualities are absent, and no much larger clonotype sits a single base away.

Paper-wide results and their limitations: The quantity of clinical and demographic metadata differed by source and by participant and was supplied without curation.

The germline V gene (reference sequence) provides CDR1 SGHNT and CDR2 YYREEE. Reading from cysteine to phenylalanine, the CDR3 counts 14 amino acids. Of the read, only the CDR3 DNA is kept; its 42 bases are in frame from base 1. V ends up 9 bases short and J 4 bases short, with an unmatched junction base count of 9. The sequenced sample consisted of PBMCs or T cells enriched from blood (not recorded which). The chain couples TRBV5-4 to TRBJ2-3; TRBD1 aligns with 9 central bases. The TCR originated in a woman in her forties who had recovered from COVID-19. The CDR3 region: CAMKDRGSPDTQYF. The base sequence is TGTGCCATGAAGGACAGGGGCAGTCCAGATACGCAGTATTTT.